Shown below are 26 T cell receptor beta chains from a single sample sequenced in a study of post-analysis software for immune sequencing data. Study-level points and caveats: About 5 TRBV segments were significantly more frequent in patients than in controls. TRBV5-6, TRBV5-1 and TRBV20-1 were among these segments.

cDNA libraries for TCR beta contained unique molecular identifiers. TCRdb used MiXCR to reprocess the PCR reads, holding one entry per CDR3 protein. In the table there are about 460,000 distinct CDR3 sequences, 40% to 55% of which are singletons. Their specific antigens are unknown. The sequenced material came from blood. The source of these receptors is a girl between 5 and 17 years old with multiple sclerosis.

The chain joins TRBV3-1 to TRBJ1-2; D not certain. Between the trimmed V and J ends, which lost 4 bases and 2 bases, there was a span of 11 bases. Per the germline V gene, CDR1 is LGHDT and CDR2 is YNNKEL (reference sequence). CDR3 length: 14 residues. The CDR3 coding sequence is TGTGCCAGCAGCCTTACGGAGTCAAACTATGGCTACACCTTC. This codes for CASSLTESNYGYTF.

This chain connects TRBV9 to TRBJ1-5, with D tentatively TRBD1 (6 bases). In germline, CDR1 is SGDLS, CDR2 YYNGEE. The ends were cut back, 4 bases at V and 4 bases at J, with 15 bases in the middle. CDR3 length: 15 amino acids. CDR3 in DNA: TGTGCCAGCAGCCCCTCAGTAGGGGGTAATCAGCCCCAGCATTTT. Translated, it gives CASSPSVGGNQPQHF.

This clonotype turned up a few times. The chain is built from TRBV25-1 and TRBJ2-1; no firm D call. Germline V CDR1 and CDR2: MGHDK, SYGVNS. The CDR3 extends over 14 amino acids. Trimming cost V 4 bases and J 4 bases, with 11 bases left between them. The CDR3 spells CASSVKGIYNEQFF. As DNA, the CDR3 is TGTGCCAGCAGTGTAAAGGGCATTTACAATGAGCAGTTCTTC. Full variable domain (outside the CDR3, taken from reference TRBV25-1 and TRBJ2-1): EADIYQTPRYLVIGTGKKITLECSQTMGHDKMYWYQQDPGMELHLIHYSYGVNSTEKGDLSSESTVSRIRTEHFPLTLESARPSHTSQYLCASSVKGIYNEQFFGPGTRLTVL.

This sequence joins TRBV29-1 and TRBJ2-1, with 12 nucleotides matching TRBD2. The CDR3 consists of 15 residues. CDR1 is SQVTM, CDR2 ANQGSEA, per germline. The ends lost 2 bases at V and 5 bases at J; junction bases unmatched: 4. CDR3 sequence: CSVEPWTSGDNEQFF. CDR3 nucleotide sequence: TGCAGCGTTGAACCCTGGACTAGCGGGGACAATGAGCAGTTCTTC.

The J gene is TRBJ2-1, the V gene TRBV7-9, with 10 nucleotides matching TRBD1. This CDR3 contains 16 residues. Germline V gene sequence: CDR1 SEHNR, CDR2 FQNEAQ (reference sequence). Unmatched junction bases numbered 9, after V lost 2 bases and J lost 8 bases. Here the CDR3 reads CASSLSRTGGYHEQFF. The DNA for the CDR3 is TGTGCCAGCAGCTTATCAAGGACAGGGGGTTATCATGAGCAGTTCTTC.

In its sample, this clonotype was seen a few times. This chain joins TRBV5-1 and TRBJ2-1, with 7 bases identical to TRBD2. Germline lookup yields CDR1 SGHRS and CDR2 YFSETQ. The CDR3 extends over 14 amino acids. The trim removed 4 bases at V and 4 bases at J, leaving 5 bases unmatched. DNA for the CDR3: TGCGCCAGCAGCCCGCTAGCGGAGTACAATGAGCAGTTCTTC. Translated: CASSPLAEYNEQFF.

This chain connects TRBV5-1 to TRBJ1-2; tentatively, D is TRBD1 (5 bases). This CDR3 has 14 amino acids. V was shortened by 4 bases and J by 3 bases, with 13 bases between the two germline ends. Germline V gene data show CDR1 as SGHRS and CDR2 as YFSETQ. Here the CDR3 reads CASSHDRGDYGYTF. The CDR3 region has the DNA TGCGCCAGCAGCCACGACCGAGGGGACTATGGCTACACCTTC.

The chain links TRBV20-1 to TRBJ2-7; D not certain. Germline CDR1 DFQATT, CDR2 SNEGSKA (reference sequence). The CDR3 has 12 residues. The V gene lost 8 bases and the J gene lost 0 bases, with 11 bases spanning the gap. CDR3 DNA sequence: TGCAGTCCCCGTATTAGCTCCTACGAGCAGTACTTC. Amino acids: CSPRISSYEQYF.

The CDR3 sequence is CASSQPATSSYNEQFF. Here the CDR3 DNA reads TGTGCCAGCAGTCAACCAGCGACGAGCTCCTACAATGAGCAGTTCTTC. The chain is built from TRBV7-9 and TRBJ2-1, with unresolved D. From germline, CDR1 is SEHNR and CDR2 FQNEAQ (reference sequence). The CDR3 contains 16 residues. Trimming left V 6 bases short and J 0 bases short, with 15 bases between.

The rearrangement uses TRBV28 and TRBJ2-3; 8 nucleotides agree with TRBD2. With 5 bases clipped from V and 5 bases from J, the junction kept 15 bases outside the gene matches. This CDR3 comprises 17 residues. Germline assignment: CDR1 MDHEN and CDR2 SYDVKM. The CDR3 DNA reads as TGTGCCAGCAGTCTTACAGCGGGAGCGGGGTTAGGAGATACGCAGTATTTT. It specifies CASSLTAGAGLGDTQYF.

This chain connects TRBV5-1 to TRBJ2-7; 10 bases agree with TRBD1. The CDR3 runs to 14 residues. J lost 5 bases, V lost 3 bases, and 5 bases had no gene match. The V gene's germline CDR1 is SGHRS and CDR2 YFSETQ. The CDR3 coding sequence is TGCGCCAGCAGCTCAGGACAGGGGGGGGACGAGCAGTACTTC. Translation gives CASSSGQGGDEQYF.

A single count supports this clonotype. V is TRBV2 and J is TRBJ1-5, with TRBD1 as a possible D gene (6 bases). The CDR3 has 14 amino acids. Germline V lookup: CDR1 SNHLY, CDR2 FYNNEI. Trimming pared 4 bases from V and 1 base from J, leaving 8 bases between. CDR3 nucleotide sequence: TGTGCCAGCAGTGGCGACAGGAGCAATCAGCCCCAGCATTTT. It translates to CASSGDRSNQPQHF.

The V and J genes are TRBV6-2 or TRBV6-3 and TRBJ2-7; tentative D call: TRBD1 (5 bases). Trimming took off 3 bases at V and 6 bases at J, with 12 bases between the two ends. There are 13 residues in the CDR3. Per the germline V gene, CDR1 is MNHEY and CDR2 is SVGEGT. The DNA of the CDR3 is TGTGCCAGCAGTTATATGCAGGGTGGCGAGCAGTACTTC. Protein product: CASSYMQGGEQYF.

This clonotype was observed a handful of times. The chain has TRBV6-5 and TRBJ1-2; TRBD1 matches at 8 bases. V gave up 6 bases and J gave up 4 bases; unmatched junction bases: 4. CDR1 and CDR2 (germline): MNHEY, SVGAGI. CDR3 length: 13 residues. CDR3 region: CASSADRGYGYTF. The CDR3 coding sequence is TGTGCCAGCAGCGCCGACAGGGGCTATGGCTACACCTTC.

The chain uses TRBV3-1 and TRBJ2-5; D perhaps matches TRBD2 (6 bases). CDR3 size: 13 residues. CDR1 LGHDT and CDR2 YNNKEL come from the germline V gene (reference sequence). V was pared by 1 base and J by 7 bases, with 10 bases between. CDR3 DNA sequence: TGTGCCAGCAGCCAAGGGCGGGGAGGGACCCAGTACTTC. Its protein is CASSQGRGGTQYF.

The chain couples TRBV5-1 to TRBJ2-3; 8 bases are a match to TRBD1. Germline CDR1 reads SGHRS; CDR2 reads YFSETQ. The CDR3 length is 15 residues. Trimming took 3 bases from V and 4 from J; bases not matched to a gene: 7. DNA for the CDR3: TGCGCCAGCAGCTCGGACAGGGAGGCGGCAGATACGCAGTATTTT. Translation: CASSSDREAADTQYF.

The V call is TRBV14, the J call TRBJ2-3; no definite D call. V shed 4 bases and J shed 2 bases, with 16 bases lying between them. Germline CDR1 is SGHDN and CDR2 is FVKESK. The CDR3 is 16 residues long. The CDR3 DNA sequence: TGTGCCAGCAGCCTGAGAGGAGCAAGACACACAGATACGCAGTATTTT. This encodes CASSLRGARHTDTQYF.

The rearrangement links TRBV28 to TRBJ2-4, with D perhaps assigned TRBD1 or TRBD2 (5 bases each). The CDR3 is 13 amino acids. CDR1 is MDHEN and CDR2 is SYDVKM in the germline V gene. Deletions cut 3 bases from V and 3 bases from J, with 6 bases between. CDR3 DNA sequence: TGTGCCAGCAGTTTGGGGGACAAAAACATTCAGTACTTC. Encoded protein: CASSLGDKNIQYF.

CDR3 bases: TGTGCCACCAGTGATTTCGCCTGGCCCTATGGCTACACCTTC. It codes for CATSDFAWPYGYTF. The rearrangement links TRBV24-1 to TRBJ1-2; D remains ambiguous. CDR1 is KGHDR, CDR2 SFDVKD, per germline. The CDR3 has 14 amino acids. Trimming took off 1 base at V and 4 bases at J, with 9 bases between the two ends.

The gene calls are TRBV20-1 and TRBJ2-5; 12 positions agree with TRBD1. The CDR3 length is 14 residues. The V segment lost 5 bases and the J segment 4 bases; nucleotides outside the gene matches: 5. Germline values: CDR1 DFQATT, CDR2 SNEGSKA (reference sequence). CDR3 sequence reads: CSASRDRGRETQYF. The CDR3 bases are TGCAGTGCTTCCCGGGACAGGGGGCGAGAGACCCAGTACTTC.

The chain joins TRBV6-1 to TRBJ1-1, with a weak D call TRBD1 (6 bases). Germline V gene data show CDR1 as MNHNS and CDR2 as SASEGT. Trimming cost V 6 bases and J 5 bases, with 13 bases left between them. There are 13 residues in the CDR3. The CDR3 loop reads CASRPTGWTEAFF. Here the CDR3 DNA reads TGTGCCAGCAGGCCTACAGGGTGGACTGAAGCTTTCTTT.

The chain combines TRBV13 with TRBJ2-7; no clear D gene. Trimming stripped 5 bases from V and 3 bases from J, with 14 bases between. The CDR3 sequence is 14 residues long. Germline-derived CDR1 and CDR2 are PRHDT and FYEKMQ (reference sequence). CDR3 protein: CASSTRTRGYEQYF. The CDR3 DNA reads TGTGCCAGCAGCACCCGGACCAGAGGCTACGAGCAGTACTTC.

This chain connects TRBV28 to TRBJ2-1; 15 bases fit TRBD2. Trimming at V came to 6 bases and at J to 9 bases, leaving 9 bases not matched to a gene. The CDR3 covers 16 residues. Germline CDR1 is MDHEN and CDR2 is SYDVKM. This chain's CDR3 is CASSDLGLAGGFEQFF. The DNA of the CDR3 is TGTGCCAGCAGCGACTTGGGACTAGCGGGAGGCTTTGAGCAGTTCTTC.

The chain joins TRBV20-1 to TRBJ2-7, with 13 bases matching TRBD2. In germline, CDR1 is DFQATT, CDR2 SNEGSKA (reference sequence). The CDR3 is 15 residues long. After removal of 6 bases from V and 3 bases from J, the junction contained 8 bases not matched to a gene. The CDR3: CSALRGLAGDYEQYF. CDR3 coding DNA: TGCAGTGCGCTCAGAGGACTAGCGGGAGACTACGAGCAGTACTTC.

The rearrangement joins TRBV29-1 to TRBJ1-4; D might be TRBD1 (6 bases). V lost 4 bases, J lost 7 bases, and 10 bases lay in between. The CDR3 covers 12 residues. Looked up from germline, CDR1 is SQVTM and CDR2 is ANQGSEA. CDR3 in DNA: TGCAGCGTTGGGAGGGGGTTTGAAAAACTGTTTTTT. It is translated as CSVGRGFEKLFF.

V and J are TRBV9 and TRBJ2-7, with TRBD2 identical over 11 bases. Near its end, the DNA agrees better with TRBJ2-5, so the J call may be wrong. Per germline, CDR1 SGDLS and CDR2 YYNGEE. The CDR3 totals 17 residues. This CDR3 is CASSPTALLAGGETQYF. CDR3 coding DNA: TGTGCCAGCAGCCCGACGGCCCTCCTAGCGGGAGGAGAGACCCAGTACTTC.